The 25 T cell receptor beta chains below were found in one sample sequenced in a study of T cell responses to AZD1222 COVID-19 vaccine. TCRdb's copy holds only in-frame clones and misses some; the assay was immunoSEQ multiplex PCR. There are about 140,000 clones in the sample; around 89% occur only once, and 2.5% to 3.5% lies in the top ten. The source material was peripheral blood, sampled on day 0 of AZD1222 vaccination. These receptors all come from an adult in good health.

The V call is TRBV6-6, the J call TRBJ2-3, with TRBD2 matching 7 bases. Germline CDR1 MNHNY, CDR2 SVGAGI (reference sequence). The CDR3 is 14 residues long. With 5 bases clipped from V and 1 base from J, the junction kept 3 bases outside the gene matches. The chain's CDR3 is CASSPSGGTDTQYF. CDR3 nucleotides: TGTGCCAGCAGTCCTAGCGGAGGCACAGATACGCAGTATTTT.

The V gene is TRBV19, the J gene TRBJ1-2; D unresolved. This CDR3 has 14 amino acids. Trimming stripped 1 base from V and 6 bases from J, with 12 bases between. Germline assignment: CDR1 LNHDA and CDR2 SQIVND (reference sequence). The CDR3 region is CASSIGSRRDGYTF. The CDR3 bases are TGTGCCAGTAGTATAGGGAGCAGGAGGGATGGCTACACCTTC.

This chain joins TRBV12-3 or TRBV12-4 and TRBJ1-3, with D possibly matching TRBD1 (5 bases). Deletions cut 9 bases from V and 0 bases from J, with 9 bases between. This CDR3 has 13 residues. In DNA form, the CDR3 reads TGTGCCAGTGGACACCCCTCTGGAAACACCATATATTTT. It is translated as CASGHPSGNTIYF.

About this clone: At the DNA level, this CDR3 is encoded by other sequences in the same sample as well. The rearrangement joins TRBV7-9 to TRBJ2-1, with 11 bases that match TRBD2. Germline CDR1 is SEHNR and CDR2 is FQNEAQ (reference sequence). Trimming removed 6 bases from V and 4 bases from J; junction bases left unmatched: 5. The CDR3 loop spans 15 amino acids. The CDR3 region has the DNA TGTGCCAGCAGTTTGACTAGCGGGGCGTACAATGAGCAGTTCTTC. Its translation is CASSLTSGAYNEQFF.

J is TRBJ1-2 and V is TRBV7-8; D gene ambiguous. The CDR3 loop spans 17 amino acids. Germline-derived CDR1 and CDR2 are SGHVS and FQNEAQ. V lost 5 bases and J lost 1, with 20 bases in between. The CDR3 spells CASSSGRAGELNYGYTF. In DNA form, the CDR3 reads TGTGCCAGCAGCAGCGGGCGTGCTGGAGAACTTAACTATGGCTACACCTTC.

The chain links TRBV7-2 to TRBJ1-1; D is unresolved. The CDR3 has 13 amino acids. The V gene's germline CDR1 is SGHTA and CDR2 FQGNSA. Trimming took 0 bases from V and 4 from J, leaving 6 bases between them. The CDR3 protein is CASSLAVSTEAFF. Here the CDR3 DNA reads TGTGCCAGCAGCTTAGCCGTCTCCACTGAAGCTTTCTTT.

This rearrangement joins TRBV4-2 to TRBJ2-7; D perhaps matches TRBD2 (6 bases). The ends were cut back, 0 bases at V and 4 bases at J, with 13 bases in the middle. In germline, CDR1 is LGHNA, CDR2 YNFKEQ. The CDR3 has 15 amino acids. The CDR3 region is CASSQDRAGWYEQYF. For the CDR3, the DNA is TGTGCCAGCAGCCAAGATCGGGCGGGGTGGTACGAGCAGTACTTC.

CDR3 DNA sequence: TGTGCCAGCAGACTGATGGGGAGGCGGAATGAAAAACTGTTTTTT. This translates into CASRLMGRRNEKLFF. The chain links TRBV28 to TRBJ1-4; D gene ambiguous. CDR1 and CDR2 (germline): MDHEN, SYDVKM. The ends were cut back, 6 bases at V and 5 bases at J, with 16 bases in the middle. The CDR3 totals 15 residues.

V gene TRBV27 combines with J gene TRBJ2-7; D remains ambiguous. The germline V gene encodes CDR1 MNHEY and CDR2 SMNVEV (reference sequence). This CDR3 is 14 amino acids long. The V end lost 6 bases, the J end lost 1 base, and 13 bases lay between the germline ends. The CDR3: CASSSRAQSYEQYF. DNA for the CDR3: TGTGCCAGCAGCTCCCGCGCACAGTCCTACGAGCAGTACTTC.

The chain carries TRBV19 and TRBJ1-5; TRBD1 matches 8 bases. The CDR3 contains 15 residues. CDR1 and CDR2 (germline): LNHDA, SQIVND (reference sequence). J lost 5 bases, V lost 2 bases, and 5 bases had no gene match. The CDR3 sequence is CASSIYQGAHQPQHF. The DNA of the CDR3 is TGTGCCAGTAGTATATACCAGGGGGCCCATCAGCCCCAGCATTTT.

The chain couples TRBV7-9 to TRBJ1-2; D is unclear. Germline CDR1 SEHNR, CDR2 FQNEAQ (reference sequence). CDR3 length equals 14 residues. Trimming removed 5 bases at V and 3 bases at J, with 13 bases between. The CDR3 loop is CASSAGGLDYGYTF. In DNA, the CDR3 is TGTGCCAGCAGCGCCGGAGGGCTAGACTATGGCTACACCTTC.

The J gene is TRBJ1-2, the V gene TRBV28, with D possibly matching TRBD1 (6 bases). CDR1 is MDHEN, CDR2 SYDVKM, per germline. The CDR3 is 14 residues long. V gave up 5 bases and J gave up 4 bases, with 14 bases separating them. DNA of the CDR3: TGTGCCAGCAGTCCCACAGGGATTGCCTATGGCTACACCTTC. It specifies CASSPTGIAYGYTF.

This clone came up a few times. The rearrangement joins TRBV7-2 to TRBJ2-2; TRBD1 might be the D (5 bases). Germline V gives CDR1 SGHTA, CDR2 FQGNSA. Trimming cost V 1 base and J 6 bases, with 12 bases left between them. This CDR3 has 15 residues. CDR3 amino acids: CASSLVAGPAGELFF. The CDR3 DNA reads as TGTGCCAGCAGCTTAGTTGCAGGGCCGGCCGGGGAGCTGTTTTTT.

The V call is TRBV28, the J call TRBJ2-5, with 9 bases fitting TRBD2. This CDR3 has 13 residues. Germline lookup yields CDR1 MDHEN and CDR2 SYDVKM. The V gene end was trimmed by 8 bases and the J gene end by 2 bases; junction bases not matched to a gene: 3. DNA for the CDR3: TGTGCCAGCGAGACTAGCGGACAAGAGACCCAGTACTTC. Its protein product is CASETSGQETQYF.

The chain links TRBV18 to TRBJ1-3; no reliable D call. The V end was cut by 6 bases, the J end by 0 bases, with 18 bases between. This CDR3 has 17 residues. Germline CDR1 KGHSH, CDR2 LQKENI. CDR3 sequence reads: CASSVGTYTSSGNTIYF. CDR3 DNA sequence: TGTGCCAGCTCCGTTGGCACGTATACGAGCTCTGGAAACACCATATATTTT. Full variable domain (missing parts from reference TRBV18 and TRBJ1-3): NAGVMQNPRHLVRRRGQEARLRCSPMKGHSHVYWYRQLPEEGLKFMVYLQKENIIDESGMPKERFSAEFPKEGPSILRIQQVVRGDSAAYFCASSVGTYTSSGNTIYFGEGSWLTVV.

The genes are TRBV7-9 and TRBJ2-2, with D unclear. CDR3 size: 16 residues. Germline V gene data show CDR1 as SEHNR and CDR2 as FQNEAQ (reference sequence). V was trimmed by 0 bases and J by 3 bases, leaving 11 bases between them. In nucleotides, the CDR3 is TGTGCCAGCAGCTTAGCCGCAGGATTCTACACCGGGGAGCTGTTTTTT. This gives the protein CASSLAAGFYTGELFF.

The chain joins TRBV5-1 to TRBJ1-2, with 7 bases fitting TRBD1. The CDR3 loop spans 16 amino acids. Germline V gene sequence: CDR1 SGHRS, CDR2 YFSETQ. V shed 4 bases, J shed 6 bases, and the junction held 15 bases outside the gene matches. The CDR3 DNA sequence: TGCGCCAGCAGCGGTGCACAGGGGCGTCTTCGGGATGGCTACACCTTC. Translated, it gives CASSGAQGRLRDGYTF.

The J gene is TRBJ2-1, the V gene TRBV7-9, with 13 bases identical to TRBD2. After removal of 2 bases from V and 7 bases from J, the junction contained 5 bases not matched to a gene. CDR1 and CDR2 (germline): SEHNR, FQNEAQ (reference sequence). CDR3 length equals 16 residues. The CDR3 sequence is CASSLTSGGVLNEQFF. DNA of the CDR3: TGTGCCAGCAGCTTAACTAGCGGGGGGGTCTTGAATGAGCAGTTCTTC.

This clone was observed many times. This CDR3 reads CASSLSTGPNSYNSPLHF. For the CDR3, the DNA is TGCGCCAGCAGCCTATCAACAGGACCCAACTCCTATAATTCACCCCTCCACTTT. The V gene is TRBV4-1, the J gene TRBJ1-6; maybe TRBD1 (5 bases). Trimming removed 4 bases from V and 0 bases from J, with 16 bases in between. Germline lookup yields CDR1 MGHRA and CDR2 YSYEKL. The CDR3 is 18 residues long.

The rearrangement links TRBV27 to TRBJ1-2, with D possibly matching TRBD1 (6 bases). The germline V gene has CDR1 MNHEY and CDR2 SMNVEV (reference sequence). This CDR3 region has 14 residues. The V end was cut by 2 bases, the J end by 4 bases, with 11 bases between. The CDR3 here is CASSLKGGSYGYTF. The CDR3 region has the DNA TGTGCCAGCAGTTTAAAGGGGGGGAGCTATGGCTACACCTTC.

This rearrangement joins TRBV7-2 to TRBJ2-1; 7 nucleotides agree with TRBD2. V gave up 5 bases and J gave up 3 bases; unmatched junction bases: 10. The CDR3 length is 16 residues. CDR1 SGHTA and CDR2 FQGNSA come from the germline V gene. Here the CDR3 DNA reads TGTGCCAGCAGCCCCCAAACTAGCGCCTACTACAATGAGCAGTTCTTC. Amino acid sequence: CASSPQTSAYYNEQFF. The full variable domain, with the rest looked up from reference TRBV7-2 and TRBJ2-1, is GAGVSQSPSNKVTEKGKDVELRCDPISGHTALYWYRQSLGQGLEFLIYFQGNSAPDKSGLPSDRFSAERTGGSVSTLTIQRTQQEDSAVYLCASSPQTSAYYNEQFFGPGTRLTVL.

J is TRBJ2-1 and V is TRBV7-2, with D possibly TRBD1 on 5 matching bases. V gave up 1 base and J gave up 8 bases, with 12 bases separating them. This CDR3 contains 14 residues. The germline CDR1 and CDR2 sequences are SGHTA and FQGNSA. The CDR3 coding sequence is TGTGCCAGCAGCTTAGAAGGCAGGGTGGATGAGCAGTTCTTC. The encoded protein is CASSLEGRVDEQFF.

This chain joins TRBV5-4 and TRBJ2-3, with a possible D match to TRBD2 (5 bases). V lost 2 bases and J 1 base, leaving 8 bases between the germline ends. The germline V gene has CDR1 SGHNT and CDR2 YYREEE (reference sequence). The CDR3 loop spans 14 amino acids. The CDR3 DNA follows: TGTGCCAGCAGCTTAAGCGGCCGCACAGATACGCAGTATTTT. Its translation: CASSLSGRTDTQYF. Filled out from reference TRBV5-4 and TRBJ2-3, the complete variable domain reads ETGVTQSPTHLIKTRGQQVTLRCSSQSGHNTVSWYQQALGQGPQFIFQYYREEENGRGNFPPRFSGLQFPNYSSELNVNALELDDSALYLCASSLSGRTDTQYFGPGTRLTVL.

The genes are TRBV7-2 and TRBJ2-3, with TRBD2 matching over 10 bases. Germline V CDR1 and CDR2: SGHTA, FQGNSA. This CDR3 has 18 residues. V shed 1 base, J shed 1 base, and the junction held 8 bases outside the gene matches. In nucleotides, the CDR3 is TGTGCCAGCAGCTTAGTGCCAGCGGGAGGGCCTGGCACAGATACGCAGTATTTT. Protein sequence: CASSLVPAGGPGTDTQYF.

The chain is built from TRBV5-3 and TRBJ2-1; 8 bases agree with TRBD2. TRBV5-3 is flagged as an ORF with uncertain function. The CDR3 is 17 amino acids. Losses at the gene ends were 4 bases for V and 0 bases for J; bases not matched to a gene: 9. The CDR3 loop is CARSPYQRESSYNEQFF. Written as DNA, the CDR3 is TGTGCCAGAAGCCCCTACCAGCGGGAGAGCTCCTACAATGAGCAGTTCTTC.